The rows below give T cell receptor beta chains drawn from one sample of a study of T cells after yellow fever vaccination. Each CDR3 protein is one row after TCRdb ran MiXCR on the 5' RACE reads. The data contain around 350,000 distinct CDR3 sequences, around 10% of them singletons. Source: PBMCs, taken on the day of the first yellow fever vaccination. The receptors were sampled from a man aged 18 to 35 who received the YFV17D yellow fever vaccine. Both conserved end residues are part of each CDR3. A D gene is named only where the DNA matches it firmly. The size field is filled for only some rows; it gives once, few, many or a size class.

TRBV9	few	NA	TRBJ1-1	CASSAGDVRATEAFF	TGTGCCAGCAGCGCTGGGGACGTCAGGGCCACTGAAGCTTTCTTT
TRBV7-3	NA	NA	TRBJ2-2	CASSAGRKNTGELFF	TGTGCCAGCAGCGCGGGACGCAAGAACACCGGGGAGCTGTTTTTT
TRBV6-2/TRBV6-3	NA	TRBD2	TRBJ2-2	CASSKSGEYTGELFF	TGTGCCAGCAGTAAAAGCGGGGAGTACACCGGGGAGCTGTTTTTT
TRBV19	NA	NA	TRBJ2-3	CASSIPTRPGTQYF	TGTGCCAGTAGTATCCCGACTAGGCCAGGCACGCAGTATTTT
TRBV6-5	few	NA	TRBJ1-6	CASSYLVFAGSSPLHF	TGTGCCAGCAGTTACCTCGTATTCGCGGGTAGTTCACCCCTCCACTTT
TRBV4-3	many	NA	TRBJ1-6	CASSQEIRNSPLHF	TGCGCCAGCAGCCAAGAAATCCGTAATTCACCCCTCCACTTT
TRBV11-2	NA	TRBD2	TRBJ2-3	CASSLVRGGGDTQYF	TGTGCCAGCAGCTTAGTCCGGGGGGGTGGAGATACGCAGTATTTT
TRBV19	NA	NA	TRBJ1-5	CATQSADNQPQHF	TGTGCCACCCAATCAGCGGACAATCAGCCCCAGCATTTT
TRBV27	few	NA	TRBJ1-2	CASSLSGRVAGYTF	TGTGCCAGCAGTTTATCAGGCAGGGTGGCTGGCTACACCTTC
TRBV7-2	NA	NA	TRBJ2-3	CASSLGRTITDTQYF	TGTGCCAGCAGCTTGGGGCGGACTATCACAGATACGCAGTATTTT
TRBV29-1	NA	TRBD1	TRBJ2-7	CSALRTGGYEQYF	TGCAGCGCACTGCGGACAGGGGGCTACGAGCAGTACTTC
TRBV20-1	few	NA	TRBJ2-5	CSAPLGVQETQYF	TGCAGTGCCCCCTTGGGAGTCCAAGAGACCCAGTACTTC
TRBV7-3	NA	TRBD2	TRBJ2-3	CASSSGAGGRIGTDTQYF	TGTGCCAGCAGCTCAGGAGCGGGGGGCCGAATTGGTACAGATACGCAGTATTTT
TRBV5-4	few	TRBD2	TRBJ2-1	CASSPPGLAGGPVEQFF	TGTGCCAGCAGCCCACCGGGACTAGCGGGGGGGCCAGTTGAGCAGTTCTTC
TRBV2	NA	NA	TRBJ2-7	CASSDGTDDYEQYF	TGTGCCAGCAGTGATGGTACTGACGACTACGAGCAGTACTTC
TRBV19	NA	NA	TRBJ1-1	CASDKGNTEAFF	TGTGCCAGTGACAAAGGGAACACTGAAGCTTTCTTT
TRBV15	NA	NA	TRBJ2-5	CATSRDNGQETQYF	TGTGCCACCAGCAGAGATAACGGACAAGAGACCCAGTACTTC
TRBV28	NA	NA	TRBJ2-3	CASRGEVTGTQYF	TGTGCCAGCAGGGGGGAGGTAACGGGTACGCAGTATTTT
TRBV20-1	many	NA	TRBJ2-7	CSARLGHAYEQYF	TGCAGTGCTAGGCTGGGCCATGCCTACGAGCAGTACTTC
TRBV6-2/TRBV6-3	few	TRBD1	TRBJ2-1	CASSYRTGIGNEQFF	TGTGCCAGCAGTTACAGGACAGGGATTGGCAATGAGCAGTTCTTC
TRBV5-5	few	NA	TRBJ1-1	CASSAGHLNTEAFF	TGTGCCAGCAGCGCCGGACACTTGAACACTGAAGCTTTCTTT
TRBV7-9	many	TRBD1	TRBJ1-1	CASSLRGQGNTEAFF	TGTGCCAGCAGCTTACGAGGACAGGGGAACACTGAAGCTTTCTTT
TRBV7-6	few	NA	TRBJ2-5	CASSEPPRGEETQYF	TGTGCCAGCAGCGAACCTCCGAGGGGGGAAGAGACCCAGTACTTC
TRBV5-1	NA	TRBD1	TRBJ1-5	CASSRTGDTQPQHF	TGCGCCAGCAGCCGTACAGGGGACACTCAGCCCCAGCATTTT
TRBV12-3/TRBV12-4	few	TRBD1	TRBJ1-4	CASSRDRGSQTNEKLFF	TGTGCCAGCAGCCGGGACAGGGGTTCCCAAACTAATGAAAAACTGTTTTTT
TRBV3-1	few	TRBD2	TRBJ2-1	CASRGGFEQFF	TGTGCCAGCAGGGGGGGGTTTGAGCAGTTCTTC